This T cell receptor beta chain was identified in a study of memory CD4+ T cells and cytomegalovirus serostatus. Study context: This sample comes from healthy Belgian adults, under 10 CMV seropositive, approximately 25 seronegative.

Whole-study results and caveats: Suggested: most of the CMV-linked TCR signature lies in CD4+ memory cells.

Single viable CD3+CD4+CD8-CD45RO+ cells were sorted as the memory CD4+ T cells. Turning to this clone: Its antigen is not known.

From germline, CDR1 is KGHSH and CDR2 LQKENI. V was cut by 0 bases and J by 9 bases, with 17 bases left in between. CDR3 length equals 15 residues. Authors' analysis steps: After removing out-of-frame reads, millions of distinct TCRbeta sequences remained. The table came from immunoSEQ multiplex PCR; TCRdb's copy has only in-frame clones and leaves some out. From that table come the V and J calls and clone size; the DNA was used to work out D and trimming. The sample shows around 76,000 clones, 60% to 80% of them seen only once. The sequenced sample was memory CD4+ T cells from blood. The clonotype was recovered from an adult in good health and CMV-seropositive. The chain carries TRBV18 and TRBJ2-5; D is perhaps TRBD1 or TRBD2 (5 bases each). The CDR3 bases are TGTGCCAGCTCACCACCCGAGGGGATAGTGGGGGCCCAGTACTTC. Translating it yields CASSPPEGIVGAQYF.